A single sample gave rise to the 25 T cell receptor beta chains below, sequenced in a study of T cells in Graves' hyperthyroidism and ophthalmopathy. TCR beta CDR3 sequences were amplified from RNA transcripts. Carried out on the TCR CDR3, a first-round RT-PCR used the HTBI primer set. TCRdb itself ran the multiplex PCR reads through MiXCR, one entry per CDR3 protein. The sample has approximately 400,000 distinct CDR3 sequences; approximately 14% are singletons. The sequencing input was blood. The receptors stem from a woman aged 18-29 years with Graves' hyperthyroidism.

This clonotype came up many times. V gene TRBV29-1 combines with J gene TRBJ2-7; D call uncertain. The length of the CDR3 is 12 residues. Trimming took 4 bases from V and 0 from J, leaving 7 bases between them. Per germline, CDR1 SQVTM and CDR2 ANQGSEA. DNA of the CDR3: TGCAGCGTTGGGACCCCCTCCTACGAGCAGTACTTC. It encodes CSVGTPSYEQYF.

This clonotype was seen ten or more times. This sequence joins TRBV10-2 and TRBJ1-1, with D perhaps matching TRBD1 (6 bases). Trimming shortened V by 8 bases and J by 2 bases, and 15 bases separated the two germline ends. CDR3 size: 14 residues. Germline loops: CDR1 WSHSY, CDR2 SAAADI. The CDR3 reads CASAPGHFNTEAFF. The CDR3 DNA is TGCGCCAGCGCGCCGGGACACTTTAACACTGAAGCTTTCTTT.

At least ten counts were recorded for this clonotype. This chain joins TRBV29-1 and TRBJ2-3; 7 bases line up with TRBD1. The junction had 3 bases not matched to a gene; V was cut back by 5 bases and J by 4 bases. Germline V gives CDR1 SQVTM, CDR2 ANQGSEA. The CDR3 is made up of 12 amino acids. The CDR3 reads CSVTTGADTQYF. CDR3 coding DNA: TGCAGCGTTACCACAGGGGCAGATACGCAGTATTTT.

The rearrangement links TRBV7-2 to TRBJ2-7; D tentatively reads TRBD1 or TRBD2 (5 bases each). The CDR3 length is 14 residues. V dropped 4 bases and J dropped 0 bases, with 10 bases sitting between them. Germline values: CDR1 SGHTA, CDR2 FQGNSA. The DNA of the CDR3 is TGTGCCAGCAGCTCGGGACCCATCTCCTACGAGCAGTACTTC. Translation: CASSSGPISYEQYF.

This clonotype came up a few times. CDR3 in amino acids: CASSAAGKETQYF. In DNA form, the CDR3 reads TGTGCCAGCAGCGCAGCGGGAAAAGAGACCCAGTACTTC. V and J are TRBV9 and TRBJ2-5; 7 bases map to TRBD2. J gave up 3 bases and V 3 bases, and 2 bases lay outside the gene matches. Germline lookup yields CDR1 SGDLS and CDR2 YYNGEE. This CDR3 comprises 13 residues. Looking up the rest from reference TRBV9 and TRBJ2-5 gives the full variable domain: DSGVTQTPKHLITATGQRVTLRCSPRSGDLSVYWYQQSLDQGLQFLIQYYNGEERAKGNILERFSAQQFPDLHSELNLSSLELGDSALYFCASSAAGKETQYFGPGTRLLVL.

CDR3: CASRDSVYGYTF. The CDR3 nucleotides read TGTGCCAGCAGGGACAGTGTCTATGGCTACACCTTC. V usage is TRBV6-1 and J usage is TRBJ1-2; possibly TRBD1 for D (6 bases). V was shortened by 6 bases and J by 4 bases, with 9 bases between the two germline ends. The germline CDR1 and CDR2 sequences are MNHNS and SASEGT. There are 12 residues in the CDR3.

With respect to this clonotype: At one of its ends the junction is not consistent with the germline gene, which may arise from a read error. The rearrangement links TRBV4-3 to TRBJ1-5, with D possibly matching TRBD1 (5 bases). The CDR3 loop spans 20 amino acids. Germline V lookup: CDR1 LGHNA, CDR2 YSLEER. CDR3: CASGQDPQGSLSNLNQPQHF. In nucleotides, the CDR3 is TGCGCCAGCGGCCAAGATCCCCAGGGTTCTTTATCCAATCTAAATCAGCCCCAGCATTTT.

This clonotype occurred many times. V usage is TRBV20-1 and J usage is TRBJ1-5, with D uncertain. V was pared by 3 bases and J by 0 bases, with 12 bases between. The CDR3 totals 15 residues. Germline V lookup: CDR1 DFQATT, CDR2 SNEGSKA (reference sequence). Here the CDR3 reads CSASLPWNSNQPQHF. CDR3 in DNA: TGCAGTGCTAGTCTCCCCTGGAATAGCAATCAGCCCCAGCATTTT.

At least ten counts were recorded for this clonotype. V usage is TRBV6-5 and J usage is TRBJ1-1; D is ambiguous. The CDR3 runs to 14 residues. Trimming shortened V by 0 bases and J by 7 bases, and 12 bases separated the two germline ends. The germline V gene encodes CDR1 MNHEY and CDR2 SVGAGI. The CDR3 nucleotides read TGTGCCAGCAGTTACTCTTCGGGGTATGTTGAAGCTTTCTTT. Protein: CASSYSSGYVEAFF.

A few counts support this clonotype. The rearrangement links TRBV28 to TRBJ1-3, with D possibly being TRBD1 (5 bases). CDR1 is MDHEN, CDR2 SYDVKM, per germline. V was pared by 6 bases and J by 8 bases, with 8 bases between. The CDR3 totals 11 residues. CDR3 in amino acids: CASRGDYTIYF. CDR3 in DNA: TGTGCCAGCAGAGGGGATTACACCATATATTTT.

This clonotype was seen many times. The genes are TRBV7-3 and TRBJ2-2, with D possibly being TRBD2 (6 bases). Germline CDR1 and CDR2: SGHTA and FQGTGA. CDR3 length: 16 residues. V lost 11 bases to trimming and J lost 2 bases, with 21 bases between them. The CDR3 bases are TGTGCCCGTCCCTGGCTCCTAGCGACCAACACCGGGGAGCTGTTTTTT. Its protein product is CARPWLLATNTGELFF.

The sample holds many counts of this clonotype. The genes are TRBV2 and TRBJ1-5; D uncertain. V lost 5 bases and J lost 1, with 9 bases in between. The V gene's germline CDR1 is SNHLY and CDR2 FYNNEI. The CDR3 sequence is 14 residues long. The CDR3 region is CASSFIDSNQPQHF. The CDR3 DNA reads TGTGCCAGCAGTTTTATCGACAGCAATCAGCCCCAGCATTTT.

This clonotype was observed many times. The chain employs TRBV10-3 and TRBJ2-1; TRBD1 matches at 9 bases. This CDR3 comprises 15 residues. V was clipped by 4 bases and J by 9 bases; unmatched bases: 10. Germline assignment: CDR1 ENHRY and CDR2 SYGVKD. CDR3 sequence reads: CAISVRDRESSEQFF. CDR3 nucleotides: TGTGCCATCAGTGTCCGGGACAGGGAGTCGAGTGAGCAGTTCTTC.

The V call is TRBV6-1, the J call TRBJ2-6, with D possibly matching TRBD2 (6 bases). The germline V gene encodes CDR1 MNHNS and CDR2 SASEGT. V was cut by 5 bases and J by 0 bases, with 20 bases left in between. The CDR3 consists of 19 residues. CDR3 DNA: TGTGCCAGCAGTACGAGGGAGGCGGAGTCCCGCTCTGGGGCCAACGTCCTGACTTTC. It specifies CASSTREAESRSGANVLTF.

This clonotype came up many times. The chain is built from TRBV6-2 or TRBV6-3 and TRBJ2-7, with D uncertain. V lost 2 bases and J lost 0, with 11 bases in between. In germline, CDR1 is MNHEY, CDR2 SVGEGT. This CDR3 contains 15 residues. The CDR3 region is CASSYPDGTSYEQYF. The CDR3 coding sequence is TGTGCCAGCAGTTACCCGGACGGCACCTCCTACGAGCAGTACTTC.

V is TRBV2 and J is TRBJ1-5, with 9 bases lining up with TRBD1. The V gene end was trimmed by 6 bases and the J gene end by 4 bases; junction bases not matched to a gene: 4. The germline V gene encodes CDR1 SNHLY and CDR2 FYNNEI. This CDR3 comprises 14 residues. Here the CDR3 DNA reads TGTGCCAGCAGGGCCGGGACAGGGAATCAGCCCCAGCATTTT. Its protein is CASRAGTGNQPQHF.

The rearrangement uses TRBV4-1 and TRBJ2-2; D not resolved. Trimming shortened V by 1 base and J by 3 bases, and 9 bases separated the two germline ends. This CDR3 comprises 15 residues. Per germline, CDR1 MGHRA and CDR2 YSYEKL. This CDR3 reads CASSQVDGDTGELFF. The CDR3 bases are TGCGCCAGCAGCCAAGTGGACGGAGACACCGGGGAGCTGTTTTTT.

This clonotype was detected ten times or more. The chain joins TRBV6-1 to TRBJ2-1, with 7 bases identical to TRBD1. The CDR3 loop spans 15 amino acids. The V and J ends lost 6 bases and 4 bases, in that order; junction bases with no gene match: 9. The germline gives CDR1 MNHNS, CDR2 SASEGT. The CDR3: CASSTLQGEYNEQFF. Written as DNA, the CDR3 is TGTGCCAGCAGCACCCTCCAGGGGGAATACAATGAGCAGTTCTTC.

In this sample, this clonotype turned up many times. The CDR3 DNA sequence: TGTGCCAGCAGGAAGGAGAGCGGCAGCACAGATACGCAGTATTTT. Protein sequence: CASRKESGSTDTQYF. The chain couples TRBV2 to TRBJ2-3; a weak D match, TRBD2 (5 bases). Trimming stripped 6 bases from V and 0 bases from J, with 13 bases between. This CDR3 comprises 15 residues. CDR1 SNHLY and CDR2 FYNNEI come from the germline V gene.

The V gene is TRBV5-8, the J gene TRBJ2-5, with TRBD2 identical over 8 bases. Germline loops: CDR1 SGHTS, CDR2 YDEGEE. The CDR3 totals 14 residues. The trim removed 2 bases at V and 3 bases at J, leaving 3 bases unmatched. The CDR3 loop is CASSLLGLEETQYF. The CDR3 DNA reads as TGTGCCAGCAGCTTATTGGGACTAGAAGAGACCCAGTACTTC.

J is TRBJ1-5 and V is TRBV20-1, with a weak D call TRBD1 (5 bases). The CDR3 sequence is 15 residues long. Per the germline V gene, CDR1 is DFQATT and CDR2 is SNEGSKA (reference sequence). V was shortened by 6 bases and J by 5 bases, with 20 bases between the two germline ends. CDR3 DNA sequence: TGCAGTGCCTTAGGACGGGCGGGGACTGATCAGCCCCAGCATTTT. It encodes CSALGRAGTDQPQHF.

This clonotype was detected a few times. The chain is built from TRBV7-9 and TRBJ2-1; D is unclear. The germline CDR1 and CDR2 sequences are SEHNR and FQNEAQ (reference sequence). The CDR3 is 11 amino acids. The V end lost 10 bases, the J end lost 7 bases, and 11 bases lay between the germline ends. The DNA for the CDR3 is TGTGCCACTAGGCCTATAAATGAGCAGTTCTTC. Its protein is CATRPINEQFF.

This clonotype was counted many times. The chain employs TRBV5-1 and TRBJ1-2; the D is unclear. Germline CDR1 SGHRS, CDR2 YFSETQ. V lost 0 bases and J lost 4, with 13 bases in between. This CDR3 comprises 15 residues. The CDR3 bases are TGCGCCAGCAGCTTGGGCGGCAGTGAACCCTATGGCTACACCTTC. Protein sequence: CASSLGGSEPYGYTF. Looking up the rest from reference TRBV5-1 and TRBJ1-2 gives the full variable domain: KAGVTQTPRYLIKTRGQQVTLSCSPISGHRSVSWYQQTPGQGLQFLFEYFSETQRNKGNFPGRFSGRQFSNSRSEMNVSTLELGDSALYLCASSLGGSEPYGYTFGSGTRLTVV.

The table lists this clonotype with many counts. CDR3 amino acids: CSASAISGGAGEQYF. In nucleotides, the CDR3 is TGCAGTGCTAGCGCTATTAGCGGTGGGGCGGGGGAGCAGTACTTC. The V call is TRBV20-1, the J call TRBJ2-7, with D possibly matching TRBD2 (6 bases). Germline assignment: CDR1 DFQATT and CDR2 SNEGSKA (reference sequence). The CDR3 has 15 residues. Trimming pared 3 bases from V and 7 bases from J, leaving 22 bases between.

The table lists this clonotype with many counts. V is TRBV20-1 and J is TRBJ1-5, with a weak D call TRBD1 (5 bases). The germline V and J ends were trimmed by 2 bases and 4 bases, with 9 bases remaining between them. Germline V gene data show CDR1 as DFQATT and CDR2 as SNEGSKA (reference sequence). The CDR3 loop spans 13 amino acids. The CDR3 loop is CSARLRQNQPQHF. DNA for the CDR3: TGCAGTGCTAGACTCCGACAGAATCAGCCCCAGCATTTT.